This TCR beta chain was retrieved from a study of blood T cells in healthy people across ages. A J-beta primer mix and a sample-barcoded 5' primer were used in a second PCR of roughly 6 to 11 cycles. TCRdb re-derived calls from the 5' RACE reads in MiXCR, one entry per CDR3 protein. Seen here are some 1.4 million distinct CDR3 sequences, approximately 40% observed once, and the top ten hold 7% to 9.5%. The sequenced sample consisted of blood. The TCR comes from a woman between 18 and 29 years old in good health.

The CDR3 region is CASSSPGGSSYEQYF. DNA of the CDR3: TGTGCCAGCAGTTCCCCGGGCGGGAGCTCCTACGAGCAGTACTTC. This sequence joins TRBV28 and TRBJ2-7; 7 bases match TRBD2. The CDR3 length is 15 residues. From germline, CDR1 is MDHEN and CDR2 SYDVKM. Trimming took 4 bases from V and 0 from J; bases not matched to a gene: 6.